Listed here are 30 T cell receptor beta chains from one sample, sequenced in a study of tumor and adjacent non-tumor tissue in lung cancer. This sample's RNA came from whole unsorted tissue. Distant lung tissue was collected more than 3 cm away from the tumor edge. A modified ARM-PCR protocol with three rounds of nested PCR amplified TCRbeta. TCRdb analysed the multiplex PCR reads with MiXCR anew, one entry per CDR3 protein. The profile shows 110,000 or so distinct CDR3 sequences, 62% of them singletons. Sequencing was carried out using distant non-tumor lung tissue. These receptors all come from a man aged 55-75 years with non-small cell lung cancer.

As regards this clonotype: Germline is not matched at one junction end, which may reflect a read error. The rearrangement uses TRBV12-3 or TRBV12-4 and TRBJ2-3, with 11 bases lining up with TRBD1. This CDR3 region has 15 residues. Here the CDR3 DNA reads TGTGCCAGTAGCCTCGGGACAGGGGGTACAGATACGCATTATTTT. Translation gives CASSLGTGGTDTHYF.

This clonotype was picked up one time. The V call is TRBV12-3 or TRBV12-4, the J call TRBJ1-3; D uncertain. Trimming cost V 9 bases and J 1 base, with 10 bases left between them. The CDR3 runs 13 residues. The CDR3 region has the DNA TGTGCCAGTAGTCTTGGGTCTGGAAACACCATATATTTT. Protein sequence: CASSLGSGNTIYF.

A remark on this clonotype: Lacking the conserved final phenylalanine or tryptophan, this CDR3 likely reflects a read error. It is unclear where the CDR3 begins or ends on the DNA, so no DNA is shown, and the CDR3 is as TCRdb lists it. This chain uses TRBV7-9 with TRBJ2-7; the table calls TRBD1, which could not be checked here. Germline V lookup: CDR1 SEHNR, CDR2 FQNEAQ (reference sequence). The CDR3 numbers 18 amino acids, ends counted. The CDR3 reads CASSQGGKDRLPFYEQCL.

In its sample, this clonotype was seen a few times. The junction and the germline gene differ at one end; a read error may be behind it. CDR3: CVSSSGTGNYGYTF. The CDR3 bases are TGTGTCAGCAGCTCCGGGACAGGGAACTATGGCTACACCTTC. The chain joins TRBV13 to TRBJ1-2; 9 nucleotides line up with TRBD1. The CDR3 has 14 residues. Germline CDR1 and CDR2: PRHDT and FYEKMQ (reference sequence).

Note on this clonotype: Compared with germline, one end of the junction differs, possibly owing to a read error. The J gene is TRBJ2-2, the V gene TRBV11-2; possibly TRBD2 for D (6 bases). CDR3 length: 15 residues. CDR1 is SGHAT and CDR2 is FQNNGV in the germline V gene. This chain's CDR3 is CASSLDAGGTGELFF. In DNA, the CDR3 is TGCGCCAGCAGCTTAGATGCCGGGGGCACCGGGGAGCTGTTTTTT.

This clonotype has at least ten counts. The chain is built from TRBV4-1 and TRBJ2-7, with D unresolved. Looked up from germline, CDR1 is MGHRA and CDR2 is YSYEKL. The V end lost 3 bases, the J end lost 2 bases, and 11 bases lay between the germline ends. CDR3 length: 14 amino acids. The CDR3 protein is CASSQGSSAYEQYF. As DNA, the CDR3 is TGCGCCAGCAGCCAGGGAAGCTCCGCCTACGAGCAGTACTTC.

In the case of this clonotype: An end of the junction does not agree with germline; a read error may underlie this. V and J are TRBV28 and TRBJ2-2; D is ambiguous. Germline V gene data show CDR1 as MDHEN and CDR2 as SYDVKM. This CDR3 contains 14 residues. CDR3 in amino acids: CASSFGPNIGELFF. The CDR3 bases are TGTGCCAGCAGTTTTGGGCCTAACATCGGGGAGCTGTTTTTT.

Details on this clonotype: Its ends do not fully match the called genes, so a read error is possible. The chain recombines TRBV6-2 or TRBV6-3 with TRBJ1-6; weak D call: TRBD1 (6 bases). The CDR3 sequence is 19 residues long. Looked up from germline, CDR1 is MNHEY and CDR2 is SVGEGT. The chain's CDR3 is CASTEASYRASSYNSPLNF. The CDR3 DNA is TGTGCCAGCACCGAGGCATCATACAGGGCGAGCTCCTATAATTCACCCCTCAACTTT.

On this clonotype itself: Its ends do not fully match the called genes, so a read error is possible. The rearrangement joins TRBV11-1 to TRBJ2-7, with D perhaps matching TRBD1 (6 bases). The CDR3 is made up of 15 amino acids. From germline, CDR1 is SGHAT and CDR2 FQDESV (reference sequence). CDR3 bases: TGTGCCAGTAGCTTACTACAGGGCACTTCTAGGGAGCAGTACTTC. Amino acids: CASSLLQGTSREQYF.

The chain carries TRBV7-9 and TRBJ1-2; D call uncertain. Trimming pared 6 bases from V and 7 bases from J, leaving 9 bases between. The CDR3 length is 11 residues. Germline CDR1 is SEHNR and CDR2 is FQNEAQ (reference sequence). The CDR3 DNA reads as TGTGCCAGCAGTCCAGCCAGTGGCTACACCTTC. Translated, it gives CASSPASGYTF.

This clonotype has just a few counts. The chain recombines TRBV20-1 with TRBJ2-7; possible D gene TRBD1, 6 bases. This CDR3 comprises 15 residues. The germline gives CDR1 DFQATT, CDR2 SNEGSKA (reference sequence). Between the trimmed V and J ends, which lost 8 bases and 3 bases, there was a span of 23 bases. Written as DNA, the CDR3 is TGCAGTACAAAATCCGCCGGGACACTTTTCTACGAGCAGTACTTC. Translated: CSTKSAGTLFYEQYF.

The chain has TRBV7-8 and TRBJ1-5; D not certain. Per germline, CDR1 SGHVS and CDR2 FQNEAQ. The CDR3 totals 13 residues. V dropped 1 base and J dropped 7 bases, with 8 bases sitting between them. This CDR3 reads CASSLGAEQPQHF. The CDR3 DNA follows: TGTGCCAGCAGCTTAGGGGCGGAACAGCCCCAGCATTTT.

This clonotype showed up just a few times. Mismatch with germline at one junction end may stem from a read error. The chain combines TRBV28 with TRBJ2-7; D gene ambiguous. Germline CDR1 is MDHEN and CDR2 is SYDVKM. The CDR3 spans 14 residues. The CDR3 loop reads CASSDTFPSYGQYF. Here the CDR3 DNA reads TGTGCCAGCAGTGACACTTTCCCCTCCTACGGGCAGTACTTC.

Concerning this clonotype: At one of its ends the junction is not consistent with the germline gene, which may arise from a read error. J is TRBJ1-1 and V is TRBV12-3 or TRBV12-4, with unresolved D. The CDR3 has 12 residues. This CDR3 is CVSSRRNSEAFF. CDR3 DNA: TGTGTCAGCAGTAGGAGGAACTCTGAAGCCTTCTTT.

Points on this clonotype: At one end, the junction sequence differs from germline, possibly due to a read error. The chain combines TRBV4-1 with TRBJ2-2; no definite D call. The CDR3 is 15 amino acids. Germline V gene data show CDR1 as MGHRA and CDR2 as YSYEKL. CDR3 DNA sequence: TGCGCCAGCAGTCAAGGTCCACAGCACACTTGGGAGCTGTTTTTT. It encodes CASSQGPQHTWELFF.

Concerning this clonotype itself: The junction departs from germline at one end; a sequencing error may be responsible. The chain links TRBV4-1 to TRBJ2-1; D remains ambiguous. CDR3 length equals 16 residues. Per germline, CDR1 MGHRA and CDR2 YSYEKL. CDR3 sequence reads: CASSQEVSVSYDEQFF. CDR3 nucleotides: TGCGCCAGCAGCCAAGAGGTCAGTGTGTCCTACGATGAGCAGTTCTTC.

This clonotype has a handful of counts. A much larger clone sits a single nucleotide away, making a read error possible. The chain recombines TRBV6-5 with TRBJ1-2; 8 bases agree with TRBD1. J lost 1 base, V lost 9 bases, and 7 bases had no gene match. Germline CDR1 reads MNHEY; CDR2 reads SVGAGI. The CDR3 has 14 amino acids. CDR3 in DNA: TGTGCCAGTGCCAGGGGGCGCGATAACTATGGCTACACCTTC. Translated, it gives CASARGRDNYGYTF.

This clonotype was seen once. An end of the junction differs from the germline gene, which may be a read error. V is TRBV5-6 and J is TRBJ1-1; no firm D call. Looked up from germline, CDR1 is SGHDT and CDR2 is YYEEEE. The CDR3 length is 15 residues. CDR3 coding DNA: TGTGCCAGCAGCTTTGGGATAGGGCTCGCCGCCGAAGCTTCCTTT. It specifies CASSFGIGLAAEASF.

As concerns this clonotype: A much larger clone lies a single base off, so this may be a read error. The chain recombines TRBV6-2 or TRBV6-3 with TRBJ2-1; TRBD2 is a possible D gene (5 bases). Per germline, CDR1 MNHEY and CDR2 SVGEGT. Trimming took 6 bases from V and 5 from J, leaving 14 bases between them. The CDR3 runs 14 residues. The CDR3 nucleotides read TGTGCCAGCAGCCTGGCGGGCTATGACAATGAGCAGTTCTTC. As protein: CASSLAGYDNEQFF.

About this clonotype: This may be a read error, as it is one base from a much larger clone. DNA of the CDR3: TGCGCCAGCAGCACGGCGTTAACAGATACGCAGTATTTT. It specifies CASSTALTDTQYF. This chain connects TRBV5-1 to TRBJ2-3; D gene uncertain. Deletions cut 4 bases from V and 3 bases from J, with 9 bases between. Looked up from germline, CDR1 is SGHRS and CDR2 is YFSETQ. CDR3 size: 13 residues.

The V gene is TRBV6-5, the J gene TRBJ2-1; 14 bases map to TRBD2. V trimming: 10 bases; J trimming: 7 bases; junction bases outside the gene matches: 12. The CDR3 covers 16 residues. The germline V gene has CDR1 MNHEY and CDR2 SVGAGI. The CDR3 loop reads CAISRGLAGVDNEQFF. CDR3 DNA: TGTGCCATCAGCCGGGGACTAGCGGGAGTGGATAATGAGCAGTTCTTC.

A remark on this clonotype: The CDR3 does not close with the conserved phenylalanine or tryptophan, likely indicating a read error. Because the CDR3's place on the DNA is in doubt, the DNA is left out and the CDR3 is given as listed by TCRdb. The V gene is TRBV6-5, the J gene TRBJ2-1; the listed D gene, TRBD1, was not tested against the DNA. Germline V gene data show CDR1 as MNHEY and CDR2 as SVGAGI. The CDR3 has 16 residues if both end residues are counted. The CDR3: CASRDPRGRGNNEQSI.

With respect to this clonotype: A much larger clonotype is one base distant, so this may be a read error. The chain employs TRBV6-5 and TRBJ2-1, with D possibly matching TRBD1 (7 bases). The CDR3 totals 13 residues. Germline V gene lookup returns CDR1 MNHEY and CDR2 SVGAGI. CDR3 nucleotides: TGTGCCAGCACCCGACAGGGAGGCAATGAGCAGTCCTTC. Translation: CASTRQGGNEQSF.

Ten or more counts support this clonotype. The chain joins TRBV7-8 to TRBJ1-6; no clear D gene. Trimming pared 0 bases from V and 10 bases from J, leaving 13 bases between. The germline gives CDR1 SGHVS, CDR2 FQNEAQ. The CDR3 spans 15 residues. The CDR3 bases are TGTGCCAGCAGCTTAGCAGAAGGTTTGCACTCACCCCTCCACTTT. Translating gives CASSLAEGLHSPLHF.

Note on this clonotype: Its ends do not fully match the called genes, so a read error is possible. The J gene is TRBJ2-1, the V gene TRBV11-3, with a tentative D call TRBD2 (6 bases). The CDR3 extends over 14 amino acids. Germline V gene data show CDR1 as SGHNT and CDR2 as YENEEA. CDR3 sequence (DNA): TGTGCCAGCAGACGGACTACCAAGTCTACTGAGCAGTTTTTC. Its protein is CASRRTTKSTEQFF.

A remark on this clonotype: At one end the junction does not follow the germline gene, possibly because of a read error. The genes are TRBV20-1 and TRBJ1-5; no clear D gene. The CDR3 spans 14 residues. The V gene's germline CDR1 is DFQATT and CDR2 SNEGSKA (reference sequence). CDR3 bases: TGCAGTGCTAGAGGAGGACGGATCGATCACCCCCAGCATTTT. Its translation is CSARGGRIDHPQHF.

On this clonotype: This may stem from a read error, because a much larger clone lies one nucleotide away. This chain links TRBV12-3 or TRBV12-4 with TRBJ1-1; D is possibly TRBD1 (6 bases). The CDR3 extends over 13 amino acids. Trimming shortened V by 5 bases and J by 9 bases, and 16 bases separated the two germline ends. The DNA for the CDR3 is TGTGCCAGCAGTCAGGGGAATTGGGCTCAAGCTTTCTTT. Protein sequence: CASSQGNWAQAFF.

Regarding this clonotype: At one end the junction does not follow the germline gene, possibly because of a read error. V and J are TRBV5-4 and TRBJ2-7, with 11 bases lining up with TRBD1. The CDR3 extends over 14 amino acids. From germline, CDR1 is SGHNT and CDR2 YYREEE (reference sequence). CDR3 nucleotide sequence: TGTGCCCGCAGCTCGGACAGGGGGCCCGGTGAGCAGTACTTC. This codes for CARSSDRGPGEQYF. Variable domain in full (rest from reference TRBV5-4 and TRBJ2-7): ETGVTQSPTHLIKTRGQQVTLRCSSQSGHNTVSWYQQALGQGPQFIFQYYREEENGRGNFPPRFSGLQFPNYSSELNVNALELDDSALYLCARSSDRGPGEQYFGPGTRLTVT.

To note about this clonotype: This clone may be a read error of a much larger clone one base away. The rearrangement joins TRBV11-2 to TRBJ2-2, with TRBD1 matching over 12 bases. Per the germline V gene, CDR1 is SGHAT and CDR2 is FQNNGV. CDR3 length: 17 residues. The CDR3 spells CASSLVTGTGGTGELYF. In nucleotides, the CDR3 is TGTGCCAGCAGCTTAGTAACCGGGACAGGGGGCACCGGGGAGCTGTATTTT.

The rearrangement joins TRBV28 to TRBJ1-1, with a tentative D call TRBD1 (5 bases). The CDR3 spans 15 residues. Germline-derived CDR1 and CDR2 are MDHEN and SYDVKM. The V end lost 6 bases, the J end lost 4 bases, and 18 bases lay between the germline ends. For the CDR3, the DNA is TGTGCCAGCAGCACCTGGGGAGGAGGGGCCACTGAAGCTTTCTTT. Amino acids: CASSTWGGGATEAFF.